The text below deals with one T cell receptor beta chain. This clonotype was detected many times. It lacks a known antigen. Base qualities are not recorded, but no much larger clone differs from it by a single base. The iRepertoire nested amplicon-rescue multiplex PCR (arm-PCR) platform was used to amplify TCR alpha and beta CDR3 regions from RNA. One-step reverse transcription and amplification used roughly 100-400 ng of tissue mRNA or PBMC total RNA as input. Following bead purification, Illumina adapters were added by a secondary multiplex PCR, and libraries between 200 and 400 bp were gel-purified. Libraries carried internal 6-nucleotide barcodes used for demultiplexing. Sequencing of libraries was performed on an Illumina MiSeq with 2x220 or 2x250 nucleotide paired-end reads. Concerning the study's data processing: Paired reads were merged using FLASH 1.2.11 and were aligned to the GRCh37 human genome using BWA-MEM, after which TRA and TRB reads were extracted. An IMGT-derived reference of cassette sequences and CDR3 motifs, with pseudogenes included, was used for V and J assignment. Reads were translated in three frames, and productive CDR3s were defined by a C…FGXG motif without stop codons. A clonotype was defined as a unique combination of a V-J cassette pair and a CDR3 amino acid sequence. Reads were filtered by Hamming distance, with the threshold set by the sequence error rate of each sample in mapped regions. Clones were called with MiXCR by TCRdb after fastp trimmed the public reads at Q25, and only in-frame beta chains were retained. When rows share a CDR3 protein, they turn into one entry using the most common DNA and genes. The V and J calls and clone size come from TCRdb's table, not from the authors' own analysis. In this sample the table shows about 140,000 distinct CDR3 sequences, about two fifths of which occur a single time. The ten largest clones represent roughly 20% of the sample.

The data belong to a study of glioma-infiltrating T cells (dated by TCRdb to about 2016). About the full investigation: The study sequenced TCR alpha- and beta-chain repertoires from glioma tissue, from non-neoplastic brain tissue and from matched peripheral blood mononuclear cells. To gauge divergence between tissue and blood T-cell populations, every tissue-infiltrating repertoire was compared against the peripheral blood repertoire from the same patient. Three low-grade glioma patients, several primary glioblastoma patients and three non-glioma patients contributing non-neoplastic brain tissue were included in the paired cohort.

The CDR3 runs 12 amino acids, cysteine and phenylalanine included. Kept here is only the CDR3 DNA, which spans 36 bases and is read in frame from base 1. The germline V gene (reference sequence) provides CDR1 DFQATT and CDR2 SNEGSKA. V is shortened by 3 bases, J by 4 bases, and the region joining them spans 7 bases. Overall study results and their limits: Only a very small number of CDR3 sequences turned up in both tissue and blood, a result put down to high CDR3 diversity combined with limited sampling. The group comparisons were based on small numbers of patients: three non-neoplastic, three low-grade glioma and fewer than ten glioblastoma patients. VJ-independent divergence between tissue and blood was lower than expected in non-neoplastic patients but higher than expected in all gliomas, particularly low-grade gliomas.

This receptor was taken from a human donor with low-grade glioma or glioblastoma, undergoing nonglioma brain surgery, or in good health (not recorded which). The sequence is built from TRBV20-1 and TRBJ1-5, with an unclear D gene assignment. Sequencing was done on a sample of glioma tissue, nonneoplastic brain tissue, or PBMCs (not recorded which). Here is the DNA: TGCAGTGCTAGCGACCCTAATCAGCCCCAGCATTTT. It encodes CSASDPNQPQHF.